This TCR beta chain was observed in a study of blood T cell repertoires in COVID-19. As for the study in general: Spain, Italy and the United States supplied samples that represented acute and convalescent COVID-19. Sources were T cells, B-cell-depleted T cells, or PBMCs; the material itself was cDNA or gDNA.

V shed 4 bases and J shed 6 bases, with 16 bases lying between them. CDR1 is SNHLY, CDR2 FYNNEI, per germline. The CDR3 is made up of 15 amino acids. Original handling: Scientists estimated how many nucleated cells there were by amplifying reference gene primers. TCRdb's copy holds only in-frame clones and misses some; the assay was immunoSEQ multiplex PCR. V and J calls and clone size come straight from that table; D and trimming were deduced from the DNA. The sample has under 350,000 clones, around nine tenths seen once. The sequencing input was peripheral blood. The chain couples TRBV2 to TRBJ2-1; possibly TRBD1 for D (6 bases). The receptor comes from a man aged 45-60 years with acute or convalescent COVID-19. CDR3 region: CASSGGQGNGNEQFF. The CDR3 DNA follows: TGTGCCAGCAGTGGGGGGCAGGGTAATGGCAATGAGCAGTTCTTC.